Listed here is a single T cell receptor (beta chain). CDR1 and CDR2 (germline): MNHEY, SVGAGI. V was clipped by 6 bases and J by 9 bases, with 14 bases between them. CDR3 length: 12 amino acids. This entry comes from a study of T cell responses to AZD1222 COVID-19 vaccine. Sequenced by immunoSEQ multiplex PCR; TCRdb stores in-frame clones only, minus some. The sample yields about 55,000 clones, approximately 90% seen once. This chain joins TRBV6-5 and TRBJ1-1; the D gene is possibly TRBD1 (5 bases). The sequence was collected from an adult in good health. Material: peripheral blood, obtained on day 0 of AZD1222 vaccination. The CDR3 coding sequence is TGTGCCAGCAGCCCCGAGGGACTCCAAGCTTTCTTT. Its protein is CASSPEGLQAFF.